Each of the 27 T cell receptor beta chains below was sequenced from the same sample in a study of long-term antiretroviral therapy in people with HIV. Samples were assayed with immunoSEQ v3.0 at survey level. Here immunoSEQ multiplex PCR was the method, and the copy in TCRdb shows in-frame clones only, minus some. Of approximately 23,000 clones listed, approximately 86% are singletons. Here the sequenced sample was unsorted PBMCs, taken approximately 2.6 years after starting antiretroviral therapy. These receptors all come from a middle-aged man with HIV.

The chain links TRBV19 to TRBJ2-3, with D possibly matching TRBD1 (6 bases). Germline CDR1 is LNHDA and CDR2 is SQIVND (reference sequence). Deletions cut 6 bases from V and 0 bases from J, with 13 bases between. The CDR3 consists of 15 residues. CDR3 sequence: CASSPGTPSTDTQYF. The CDR3 coding sequence is TGTGCCAGTAGCCCCGGGACACCTAGCACAGATACGCAGTATTTT.

The J gene is TRBJ1-1, the V gene TRBV30; perhaps TRBD1 as D (5 bases). Trimming shortened V by 5 bases and J by 2 bases, and 12 bases separated the two germline ends. The CDR3 is 13 residues long. Germline V lookup: CDR1 GTSNPN, CDR2 SVGIG (reference sequence). The CDR3 sequence is CAWSRRTNTEAFF. The DNA of the CDR3 is TGTGCCTGGTCGCGCAGGACAAACACTGAAGCTTTCTTT.

V and J are TRBV6-5 and TRBJ2-7, with D unresolved. Germline values: CDR1 MNHEY, CDR2 SVGAGI. The CDR3 covers 11 residues. Deletions cut 5 bases from V and 2 bases from J, with 4 bases between. The DNA of the CDR3 is TGTGCCAGCAGTAACACCTACGAGCAGTACTTC. It specifies CASSNTYEQYF.

This clone was seen only once. This chain uses TRBV14 with TRBJ2-7; perhaps D is TRBD1 or TRBD2 (5 bases each). There are 15 residues in the CDR3. Germline V gives CDR1 SGHDN, CDR2 FVKESK. The V gene lost 3 bases and the J gene lost 3 bases, with 15 bases spanning the gap. CDR3 in amino acids: CASSQLGRSIYEQYF. The DNA of the CDR3 is TGTGCCAGCAGCCAGCTGGGACGGAGCATCTACGAGCAGTACTTC.

This chain links TRBV5-4 with TRBJ2-5; tentative D call: TRBD2 (6 bases). The CDR3 covers 14 residues. CDR1 is SGHNT and CDR2 is YYREEE in the germline V gene (reference sequence). Trimming took off 4 bases at V and 4 bases at J, with 14 bases between the two ends. CDR3: CASSQREEVETQYF. CDR3 bases: TGTGCCAGCAGCCAAAGGGAGGAAGTAGAGACCCAGTACTTC. Supplemented by reference TRBV5-4 and TRBJ2-5, the full variable domain reads ETGVTQSPTHLIKTRGQQVTLRCSSQSGHNTVSWYQQALGQGPQFIFQYYREEENGRGNFPPRFSGLQFPNYSSELNVNALELDDSALYLCASSQREEVETQYFGPGTRLLVL.

This sequence joins TRBV13 and TRBJ2-2; D is unclear. V was clipped by 2 bases and J by 3 bases, with 7 bases between them. The germline V gene has CDR1 PRHDT and CDR2 FYEKMQ (reference sequence). The CDR3 extends over 14 amino acids. The CDR3 reads CASSLTVDTGELFF. The CDR3 bases are TGTGCCAGCAGCTTAACCGTCGACACCGGGGAGCTGTTTTTT.

The chain joins TRBV5-6 to TRBJ2-7; D uncertain. The CDR3 has 12 residues. CDR1 and CDR2 from the germline V gene are SGHDT and YYEEEE. V was shortened by 3 bases and J by 4 bases, with 8 bases between the two germline ends. CDR3 in DNA: TGTGCCAGCAGCTCATCCCGGTACGAGCAGTACTTC. This sequence encodes CASSSSRYEQYF.

V gene TRBV5-5 combines with J gene TRBJ2-5; 10 positions match TRBD2. The V gene end was trimmed by 3 bases and the J gene end by 5 bases; junction bases not matched to a gene: 4. The germline gives CDR1 SGHKS, CDR2 YYEKEE (reference sequence). The CDR3 has 14 residues. In DNA, the CDR3 is TGTGCCAGCAGCTCCCTAGCGGGGGACGAGACCCAGTACTTC. Its protein is CASSSLAGDETQYF.

The genes are TRBV6-1 and TRBJ1-3; D gene unclear. Germline CDR1 reads MNHNS; CDR2 reads SASEGT. V was pared by 1 base and J by 1 base, with 8 bases between. CDR3 length equals 15 residues. CDR3 in amino acids: CASSEVGRSGNTIYF. Here the CDR3 DNA reads TGTGCCAGCAGTGAAGTAGGTCGGTCTGGAAACACCATATATTTT.

The chain recombines TRBV7-9 with TRBJ2-1; a possible D gene is TRBD2 (6 bases). The CDR3 has 15 residues. From germline, CDR1 is SEHNR and CDR2 FQNEAQ (reference sequence). V lost 4 bases and J lost 8, with 18 bases in between. This CDR3 is CASSYLEGLKDEQFF. The CDR3 DNA reads as TGTGCCAGCAGCTACCTGGAGGGCCTAAAGGATGAGCAGTTCTTC.

V gene TRBV27 combines with J gene TRBJ2-7; TRBD2 agrees at 14 bases. This CDR3 contains 16 residues. V was clipped by 5 bases and J by 2 bases; unmatched bases: 5. Germline CDR1 is MNHEY and CDR2 is SMNVEV (reference sequence). CDR3 sequence (DNA): TGTGCCAGCAGTCCGACTAGCGGGGGGGCTGCCTACGAGCAGTACTTC. Translation: CASSPTSGGAAYEQYF.

The chain uses TRBV7-2 and TRBJ2-7; 7 bases match TRBD1. Germline V gene sequence: CDR1 SGHTA, CDR2 FQGNSA. V lost 2 bases and J lost 1; bases outside the gene matches: 8. This CDR3 is 16 amino acids long. The CDR3 loop is CASSLPSDRQSYEQYF. The CDR3, as DNA: TGTGCCAGCAGCTTACCCTCGGACAGGCAATCCTACGAGCAGTACTTC. The variable domain in full, completed from reference TRBV7-2 and TRBJ2-7, reads GAGVSQSPSNKVTEKGKDVELRCDPISGHTALYWYRQSLGQGLEFLIYFQGNSAPDKSGLPSDRFSAERTGGSVSTLTIQRTQQEDSAVYLCASSLPSDRQSYEQYFGPGTRLTVT.

The J gene is TRBJ1-2, the V gene TRBV29-1; tentative D call: TRBD1 (5 bases). The V end was cut by 4 bases, the J end by 2 bases, with 11 bases between. Germline lookup yields CDR1 SQVTM and CDR2 ANQGSEA. This CDR3 region has 13 residues. The CDR3 here is CSVVIRQNYGYTF. The DNA for the CDR3 is TGCAGCGTTGTCATTCGACAGAACTATGGCTACACCTTC.

The chain couples TRBV19 to TRBJ2-2; D is possibly TRBD1 (6 bases). The length of the CDR3 is 17 residues. V was pared by 5 bases and J by 2 bases, with 18 bases between. The germline gives CDR1 LNHDA, CDR2 SQIVND (reference sequence). The CDR3 sequence: CASSALGTSSNTGELFF. CDR3 nucleotides: TGTGCCAGTAGTGCCCTAGGGACATCTTCCAACACCGGGGAGCTGTTTTTT.

This rearrangement joins TRBV28 to TRBJ1-3; D possibly corresponds to TRBD1 (6 bases). Germline lookup yields CDR1 MDHEN and CDR2 SYDVKM. The CDR3 sequence is 13 residues long. With 7 bases removed from V and 4 bases from J, the gap between germline ends came to 11 bases. CDR3 loop: CASITGPGNTIYF. The CDR3 coding sequence is TGTGCCAGCATTACAGGGCCCGGAAACACCATATATTTT. The full variable domain, in which reference TRBV28 and TRBJ1-3 provide the parts outside the CDR3, is DVKVTQSSRYLVKRTGEKVFLECVQDMDHENMFWYRQDPGLGLRLIYFSYDVKMKEKGDIPEGYSVSREKKERFSLILESASTNQTSMYLCASITGPGNTIYFGEGSWLTVV.

V is TRBV19 and J is TRBJ1-3; D possibly corresponds to TRBD1 (5 bases). This CDR3 region has 16 residues. V was shortened by 3 bases and J by 0 bases, with 12 bases between the two germline ends. Per germline, CDR1 LNHDA and CDR2 SQIVND (reference sequence). The CDR3 sequence is CASSIGGAYSGNTIYF. The CDR3 DNA is TGTGCCAGTAGTATCGGAGGGGCTTACTCTGGAAACACCATATATTTT. Filled out from reference TRBV19 and TRBJ1-3, the complete variable domain reads DGGITQSPKYLFRKEGQNVTLSCEQNLNHDAMYWYRQDPGQGLRLIYYSQIVNDFQKGDIAEGYSVSREKKESFPLTVTSAQKNPTAFYLCASSIGGAYSGNTIYFGEGSWLTVV.

The chain recombines TRBV4-3 with TRBJ1-2; TRBD1 matches 10 bases. Germline CDR1 and CDR2: LGHNA and YSLEER. V shed 4 bases and J 7 bases; nucleotides not matched to a gene: 9. The CDR3 runs 15 residues. DNA of the CDR3: TGCGCCAGCAGCCCAAACCGGGACAGGGGATCTGGCTACACCTTC. This gives the protein CASSPNRDRGSGYTF.

The chain is built from TRBV19 and TRBJ1-3; perhaps TRBD1 as D (5 bases). The length of the CDR3 is 16 residues. CDR1 and CDR2 (germline): LNHDA, SQIVND (reference sequence). V was clipped by 3 bases and J by 0 bases, with 12 bases between them. The CDR3 region has the DNA TGTGCCAGTAGTATTTTCTCAGGGTCCTCTGGAAACACCATATATTTT. Amino acids: CASSIFSGSSGNTIYF. Variable domain in full (rest from reference TRBV19 and TRBJ1-3): DGGITQSPKYLFRKEGQNVTLSCEQNLNHDAMYWYRQDPGQGLRLIYYSQIVNDFQKGDIAEGYSVSREKKESFPLTVTSAQKNPTAFYLCASSIFSGSSGNTIYFGEGSWLTVV.

The chain has TRBV28 and TRBJ1-1; D remains ambiguous. The germline V gene has CDR1 MDHEN and CDR2 SYDVKM. CDR3 length: 12 amino acids. V was clipped by 6 bases and J by 1 base, with 6 bases between them. CDR3 region: CASRGPNTEAFF. CDR3 sequence (DNA): TGTGCCAGCAGAGGACCGAACACTGAAGCTTTCTTT.

The chain has TRBV9 and TRBJ1-6; D is unclear. The V end was cut by 4 bases, the J end by 9 bases, with 17 bases between. This CDR3 region has 15 residues. Germline CDR1 is SGDLS and CDR2 is YYNGEE. The CDR3 protein is CASSPAEVVGSPLHF. The CDR3 DNA reads as TGTGCCAGCAGCCCAGCCGAGGTTGTTGGTTCACCCCTCCACTTT.

The count of this clone is one. The CDR3: CSVPSLQGATEAFF. The CDR3 nucleotides are TGCAGCGTCCCCAGCTTACAGGGGGCCACTGAAGCTTTCTTT. The chain combines TRBV29-1 with TRBJ1-1; TRBD1 matches at 9 bases. CDR3 length: 14 residues. CDR1 is SQVTM and CDR2 is ANQGSEA in the germline V gene. The junction had 9 bases not matched to a gene; V was cut back by 6 bases and J by 4 bases. The whole variable domain, remainder taken from reference TRBV29-1 and TRBJ1-1, is SAVISQKPSRDICQRGTSLTIQCQVDSQVTMMFWYRQQPGQSLTLIATANQGSEATYESGFVIDKFPISRPNLTFSTLTVSNMSPEDSSIYLCSVPSLQGATEAFFGQGTRLTVV.

The chain recombines TRBV4-3 with TRBJ2-7; possible D gene TRBD2, 6 bases. Germline CDR1 reads LGHNA; CDR2 reads YSLEER. The CDR3 length is 14 residues. With 1 base removed from V and 5 bases from J, the gap between germline ends came to 12 bases. For the CDR3, the DNA is TGCGCCAGCAGCCAAGGGAGGGATTTCGACGAGCAGTACTTC. It codes for CASSQGRDFDEQYF.

J is TRBJ2-4 and V is TRBV28; maybe TRBD1 (5 bases). V lost 3 bases and J lost 0, with 12 bases in between. CDR1 is MDHEN, CDR2 SYDVKM, per germline. CDR3 length equals 16 residues. CDR3 amino acids: CASSFQGPIAKNIQYF. DNA for the CDR3: TGTGCCAGCAGTTTCCAGGGTCCAATAGCCAAAAACATTCAGTACTTC. The whole variable domain, remainder taken from reference TRBV28 and TRBJ2-4, is DVKVTQSSRYLVKRTGEKVFLECVQDMDHENMFWYRQDPGLGLRLIYFSYDVKMKEKGDIPEGYSVSREKKERFSLILESASTNQTSMYLCASSFQGPIAKNIQYFGAGTRLSVL.

This sequence joins TRBV7-8 and TRBJ2-5; the D gene is possibly TRBD1 (5 bases). This CDR3 has 15 amino acids. The germline gives CDR1 SGHVS, CDR2 FQNEAQ. V shed 2 bases and J shed 2 bases, with 12 bases lying between them. This CDR3 reads CASSLTRTIQETQYF. CDR3 bases: TGTGCCAGCAGCTTAACCCGGACAATTCAAGAGACCCAGTACTTC.

The V and J genes are TRBV4-3 and TRBJ1-1; D possibly corresponds to TRBD1 (5 bases). This CDR3 spans 12 amino acids. The germline V and J ends were trimmed by 1 base and 8 bases, with 8 bases remaining between them. Germline CDR1 LGHNA, CDR2 YSLEER. The DNA of the CDR3 is TGCGCCAGCAGCCAAGGGAGGGGAGAAGCTTTCTTT. Protein product: CASSQGRGEAFF.

This chain links TRBV28 with TRBJ2-4, with 7 positions matching TRBD1. Germline V gene lookup returns CDR1 MDHEN and CDR2 SYDVKM. The V segment lost 4 bases and the J segment 0 bases; nucleotides outside the gene matches: 9. CDR3 length: 17 residues. The CDR3 coding sequence is TGTGCCAGCAGTTCCGGGGACAGCTATTTAGCCAAAAACATTCAGTACTTC. This sequence encodes CASSSGDSYLAKNIQYF.

The chain couples TRBV27 to TRBJ1-5; D is unclear. In germline, CDR1 is MNHEY, CDR2 SMNVEV (reference sequence). The CDR3 is 13 amino acids. V gave up 8 bases and J gave up 3 bases, with 11 bases separating them. This CDR3 reads CASSDVLNQPQHF. CDR3 DNA: TGTGCCAGCTCCGACGTCCTCAATCAGCCCCAGCATTTT.